The TCR beta chain described here comes from a study of control samples from healthy donors and cancer patients. Produced via immunoSEQ multiplex PCR; TCRdb's table is partial and in-frame only. The sample records under 50,000 clones, about 89% being singletons. V dropped 1 base and J dropped 0 bases, with 7 bases sitting between them. This CDR3 is 14 amino acids long. CDR1 is LGHDT, CDR2 YNNKEL, per germline (reference sequence). The clonotype was recovered from an older woman with lung cancer. V usage is TRBV3-1 (or the pseudogene TRBV3-2) and J usage is TRBJ2-7; D not resolved. The sequencing input was PBMCs. The CDR3 spells CASSQASLSYEQYF. CDR3 bases: TGTGCCAGCAGCCAAGCGTCCCTCTCCTACGAGCAGTACTTC.